This T cell receptor beta chain was captured in a study of blood T cells in healthy people across ages. Background on the study: Through template switching, about one barcoded beta molecule was captured per two T cells, as measured in model experiments.

Comments on this clonotype: Its antigen is not known.

General study points: Age advanced and TCR beta diversity per million T cells fell, roughly linearly.

It was with a sample-barcoded 5' primer and a J-beta primer mix that a second PCR of about 6 to 12 cycles was run. Each CDR3 protein gets one entry after TCRdb re-called the 5' RACE reads with MiXCR. The data contain about 1.4 million distinct CDR3 sequences, around 59% of them singletons. V lost 4 bases and J lost 0; bases outside the gene matches: 8. Germline values: CDR1 SEHNR, CDR2 FQNEAQ (reference sequence). CDR3 size: 18 residues. This TCR was recovered from a man between 18 and 29 years old in good health. The chain is built from TRBV7-9 and TRBJ2-1, with 11 bases matching TRBD2. The sequencing input was blood. CDR3 amino acids: CASSSKTSGTFSYNEQFF. In nucleotides, the CDR3 is TGTGCCAGCAGCTCCAAGACTAGCGGGACTTTCTCCTACAATGAGCAGTTCTTC.